Listed here are 15 T cell receptor beta chains from one sample, sequenced in a study of blood T cell repertoires in COVID-19. This table comes from immunoSEQ multiplex PCR, and its TCRdb copy is limited to in-frame clones, with some not included. The sample has 250,000 to 350,000 clones, around 90% seen once. The sequencing sample was made of peripheral blood. All receptors come from a man aged 18 to 29 with active or convalescent COVID-19.

This clone was seen only a few times. The J gene is TRBJ1-6, the V gene TRBV6-5; 9 bases align to TRBD1. The CDR3 has 15 amino acids. Trimming at V came to 4 bases and at J to 10 bases, leaving 8 bases not matched to a gene. Germline CDR1 reads MNHEY; CDR2 reads SVGAGI. CDR3 sequence: CASSWDRDRDSPLHF. The CDR3, as DNA: TGTGCCAGCAGTTGGGACCGGGACAGGGACTCACCCCTCCACTTT.

The chain is built from TRBV6-2 or TRBV6-3 and TRBJ1-1; 7 nucleotides line up with TRBD1. From germline, CDR1 is MNHEY and CDR2 SVGEGT. V shed 5 bases, J shed 8 bases, and the junction held 8 bases outside the gene matches. The CDR3 extends over 13 amino acids. In nucleotides, the CDR3 is TGTGCCAGCAGTACAGGGGTATCTCGGGAAGCTTTCTTT. The encoded protein is CASSTGVSREAFF.

The chain is built from TRBV27 and TRBJ2-1; 7 nucleotides match TRBD1. Germline V gene lookup returns CDR1 MNHEY and CDR2 SMNVEV (reference sequence). The V gene end was trimmed by 7 bases and the J gene end by 15 bases; junction bases not matched to a gene: 18. The CDR3 totals 14 residues. In DNA form, the CDR3 reads TGTGCCAGCAAGGGGGCCAGGGCGAACAAAAAGTCGTTCTTC. It yields the protein CASKGARANKKSFF.

CDR3 sequence reads: CASSPTLGGYTF. CDR3 bases: TGTGCCAGCAGTCCCACCCTCGGGGGCTACACCTTC. The chain recombines TRBV27 with TRBJ1-2; the D is unclear. V dropped 5 bases and J dropped 8 bases, with 12 bases sitting between them. CDR3 length: 12 residues. Germline V gene data show CDR1 as MNHEY and CDR2 as SMNVEV (reference sequence).

The chain employs TRBV5-4 and TRBJ1-2; 9 bases align to TRBD1. The CDR3 runs 14 residues. V lost 4 bases and J lost 6; bases outside the gene matches: 7. Per germline, CDR1 SGHNT and CDR2 YYREEE (reference sequence). The CDR3 here is CASSNGQGIDGYTF. CDR3 nucleotides: TGTGCCAGCAGCAATGGACAGGGGATAGATGGCTACACCTTC.

The rearrangement uses TRBV19 and TRBJ1-2; 7 bases map to TRBD1. V shed 4 bases and J 8 bases; nucleotides not matched to a gene: 10. Per the germline V gene, CDR1 is LNHDA and CDR2 is SQIVND (reference sequence). The CDR3 totals 14 residues. CDR3 coding DNA: TGTGCCAGTAGTAGGCTCGGCAGGGGGACCGGCTACACCTTC. Translating it yields CASSRLGRGTGYTF.

The J gene is TRBJ2-7, the V gene TRBV5-1, with 7 nucleotides matching TRBD1. This CDR3 comprises 14 residues. J was trimmed by 1 base and V by 3 bases; bases with no gene match: 4. Per the germline V gene, CDR1 is SGHRS and CDR2 is YFSETQ. CDR3 protein: CASSSSGQSYEQYF. CDR3 DNA sequence: TGCGCCAGCAGCTCCTCGGGACAGTCCTACGAGCAGTACTTC.

The chain is built from TRBV28 and TRBJ1-1; perhaps TRBD1 as D (5 bases). The CDR3 runs to 14 residues. Germline V lookup: CDR1 MDHEN, CDR2 SYDVKM. V was cut by 8 bases and J by 5 bases, with 18 bases left in between. The CDR3 spells CASDTRAVSTEAFF. CDR3 nucleotides: TGTGCCAGCGATACCAGGGCCGTGAGTACTGAAGCTTTCTTT. Looking up the rest from reference TRBV28 and TRBJ1-1 gives the full variable domain: DVKVTQSSRYLVKRTGEKVFLECVQDMDHENMFWYRQDPGLGLRLIYFSYDVKMKEKGDIPEGYSVSREKKERFSLILESASTNQTSMYLCASDTRAVSTEAFFGQGTRLTVV.

The gene calls are TRBV7-9 and TRBJ2-2; D possibly corresponds to TRBD1 (5 bases). Deletions cut 5 bases from V and 4 bases from J, with 11 bases between. The length of the CDR3 is 14 residues. The V gene's germline CDR1 is SEHNR and CDR2 FQNEAQ (reference sequence). CDR3 bases: TGTGCCAGCAGCCCCAGGGAAGGCACCGGGGAGCTGTTTTTT. Translation: CASSPREGTGELFF.

The chain combines TRBV4-1 with TRBJ1-2, with 7 bases that match TRBD1. This CDR3 spans 13 amino acids. The germline V gene encodes CDR1 MGHRA and CDR2 YSYEKL. With 1 base clipped from V and 7 bases from J, the junction kept 3 bases outside the gene matches. CDR3 sequence (DNA): TGCGCCAGCAGCCAAGTAGAGGGGGCTGGCTACACCTTC. It yields the protein CASSQVEGAGYTF.

The chain recombines TRBV11-2 with TRBJ1-2, with D unclear. The germline V and J ends were trimmed by 4 bases and 5 bases, with 14 bases remaining between them. Germline CDR1 reads SGHAT; CDR2 reads FQNNGV. The CDR3 totals 14 residues. CDR3 loop: CASSYSGSQYGYTF. The CDR3 region has the DNA TGTGCCAGCAGCTACTCCGGGAGCCAGTATGGCTACACCTTC.

This clone was recorded once. V gene TRBV28 combines with J gene TRBJ2-7; 13 bases match TRBD2. The V gene end was trimmed by 5 bases and the J gene end by 5 bases; junction bases not matched to a gene: 12. The CDR3 length is 17 residues. CDR1 and CDR2 from the germline V gene are MDHEN and SYDVKM. The CDR3 DNA sequence: TGTGCCAGCAGTATTACTAGCGGGAGGGCTTTGGCGAACGAGCAGTACTTC. Encoded protein: CASSITSGRALANEQYF.

CDR3 DNA sequence: TGTGCCAGCAGACGACAGTTAGCGGGAGAGTACGAGCAGTACTTC. This encodes CASRRQLAGEYEQYF. V is TRBV6-5 and J is TRBJ2-7; 9 nucleotides align to TRBD2. The CDR3 covers 15 residues. The V segment lost 6 bases and the J segment 4 bases; nucleotides outside the gene matches: 10. Germline V gives CDR1 MNHEY, CDR2 SVGAGI.

The chain combines TRBV19 with TRBJ1-2; perhaps TRBD1 as D (5 bases). Germline assignment: CDR1 LNHDA and CDR2 SQIVND (reference sequence). The CDR3 is 13 amino acids. V lost 0 bases, J lost 7 bases, and 9 bases lay in between. This CDR3 reads CASSIDRGFGYTF. DNA for the CDR3: TGTGCCAGTAGTATAGATCGGGGGTTTGGCTACACCTTC. The entire variable domain, with the rest obtained from reference TRBV19 and TRBJ1-2, is as follows: DGGITQSPKYLFRKEGQNVTLSCEQNLNHDAMYWYRQDPGQGLRLIYYSQIVNDFQKGDIAEGYSVSREKKESFPLTVTSAQKNPTAFYLCASSIDRGFGYTFGSGTRLTVV.

The chain combines TRBV5-6 with TRBJ2-7, with D possibly matching TRBD2 (5 bases). Between the trimmed V and J ends, which lost 2 bases and 6 bases, there was a span of 12 bases. The CDR3 is made up of 13 amino acids. Germline V gene data show CDR1 as SGHDT and CDR2 as YYEEEE. CDR3 coding DNA: TGTGCCAGCAGCTTCCGGGGAAGTGGCGAGCAGTACTTC. The encoded protein is CASSFRGSGEQYF.